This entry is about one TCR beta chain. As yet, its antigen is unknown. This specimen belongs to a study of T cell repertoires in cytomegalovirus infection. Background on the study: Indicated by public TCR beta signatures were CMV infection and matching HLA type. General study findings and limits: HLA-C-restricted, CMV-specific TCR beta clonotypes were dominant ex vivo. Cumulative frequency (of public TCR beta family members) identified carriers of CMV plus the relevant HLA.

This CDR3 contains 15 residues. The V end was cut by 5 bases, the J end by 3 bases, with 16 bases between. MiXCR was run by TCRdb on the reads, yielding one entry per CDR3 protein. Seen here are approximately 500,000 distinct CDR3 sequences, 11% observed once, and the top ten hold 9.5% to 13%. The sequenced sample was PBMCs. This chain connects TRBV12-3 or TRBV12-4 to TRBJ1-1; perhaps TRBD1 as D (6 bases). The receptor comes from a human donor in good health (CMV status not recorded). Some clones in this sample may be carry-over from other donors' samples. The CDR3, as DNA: TGTGCCAGCAGTCCACAGGGACTCGGGGACACTGAAGCTTTCTTT. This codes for CASSPQGLGDTEAFF.